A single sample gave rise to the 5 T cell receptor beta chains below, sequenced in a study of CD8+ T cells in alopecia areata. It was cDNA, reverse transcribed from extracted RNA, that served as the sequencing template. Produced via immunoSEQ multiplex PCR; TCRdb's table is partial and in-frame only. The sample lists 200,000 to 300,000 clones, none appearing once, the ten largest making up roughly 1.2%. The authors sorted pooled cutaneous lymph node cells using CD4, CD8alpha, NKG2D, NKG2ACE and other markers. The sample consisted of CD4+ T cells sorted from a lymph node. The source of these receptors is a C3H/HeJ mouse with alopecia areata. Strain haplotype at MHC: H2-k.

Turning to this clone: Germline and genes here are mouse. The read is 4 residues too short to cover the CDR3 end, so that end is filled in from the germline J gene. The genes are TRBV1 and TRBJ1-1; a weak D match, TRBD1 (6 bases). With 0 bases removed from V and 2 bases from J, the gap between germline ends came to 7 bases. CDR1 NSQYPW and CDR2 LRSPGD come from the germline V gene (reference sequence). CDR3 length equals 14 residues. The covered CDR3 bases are TGCACCTGCAGTGCAGAACAGGGTAACACA. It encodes CTCSAEQGNT. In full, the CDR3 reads CTCSAEQGNTEVFF.

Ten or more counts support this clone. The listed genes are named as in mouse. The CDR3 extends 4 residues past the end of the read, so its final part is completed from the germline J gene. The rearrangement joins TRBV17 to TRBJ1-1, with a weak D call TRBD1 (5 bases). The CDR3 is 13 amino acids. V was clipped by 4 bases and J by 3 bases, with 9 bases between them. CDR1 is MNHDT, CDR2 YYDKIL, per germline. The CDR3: CASSTDRYTEVFF. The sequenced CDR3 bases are TGTGCTAGCAGTACCGACAGATACACA. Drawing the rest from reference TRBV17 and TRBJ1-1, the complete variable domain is DTTVKQNPRYKLARVGKPVNLICSQTMNHDTMYWYQKKPNQAPKLLLFYYDKILNREADTFEKFQSSRPNNSFCSLYIGSAGLEYSAMYLCASSTDRYTEVFFGKGTRLTVV.

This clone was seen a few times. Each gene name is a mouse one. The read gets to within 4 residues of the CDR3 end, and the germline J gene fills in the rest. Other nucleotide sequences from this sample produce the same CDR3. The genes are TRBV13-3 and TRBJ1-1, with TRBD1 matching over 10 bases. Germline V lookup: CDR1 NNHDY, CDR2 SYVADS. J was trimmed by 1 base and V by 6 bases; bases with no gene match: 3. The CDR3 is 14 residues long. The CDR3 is CASTRDRGNTEVFF. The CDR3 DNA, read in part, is TGTGCCAGCACCAGGGACAGGGGGAACACA.

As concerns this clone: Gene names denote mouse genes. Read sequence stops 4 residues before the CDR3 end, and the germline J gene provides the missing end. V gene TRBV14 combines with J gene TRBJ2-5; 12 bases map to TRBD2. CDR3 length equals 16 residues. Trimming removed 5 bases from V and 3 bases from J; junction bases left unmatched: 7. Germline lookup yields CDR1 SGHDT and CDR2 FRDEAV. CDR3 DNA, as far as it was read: TGTGCCAGCAGCTCTGGGACTGGGGGGTCACAAGAC. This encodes CASSSGTGGSQD. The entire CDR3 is CASSSGTGGSQDTQYF.

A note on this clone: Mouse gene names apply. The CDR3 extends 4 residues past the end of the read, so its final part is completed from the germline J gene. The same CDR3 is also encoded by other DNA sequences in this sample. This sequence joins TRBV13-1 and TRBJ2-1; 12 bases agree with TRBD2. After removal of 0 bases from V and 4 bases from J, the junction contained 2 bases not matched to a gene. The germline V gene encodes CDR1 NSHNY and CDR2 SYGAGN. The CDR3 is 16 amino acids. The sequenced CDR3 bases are TGTGCCAGCAGTGATGCGGGACTGGGGGGATATGCT. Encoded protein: CASSDAGLGGYA. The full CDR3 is CASSDAGLGGYAEQFF.